The 14 T cell receptor beta chains in this list originate from one sample, sequenced in a study of OX40 agonist ivuxolimab in advanced cancers. Sequencing used immunoSEQ multiplex PCR; TCRdb keeps in-frame clones, though not all of them. The repertoire consists of roughly 71,000 clones, with more than 70% occurring once and the leading ten covering over 0.55%. This specimen consisted of CD4+ or CD8+ T cells sorted from blood, obtained in a trial of the OX40 agonist ivuxolimab. Every receptor here comes from an adult with an advanced solid tumor such as melanoma, head and neck, liver or kidney cancer.

This clone appeared once. This chain uses TRBV7-9 with TRBJ2-5, with a tentative D call TRBD2 (5 bases). Germline lookup yields CDR1 SEHNR and CDR2 FQNEAQ (reference sequence). The CDR3 loop spans 14 amino acids. The V and J ends lost 1 base and 8 bases respectively, with 14 bases between them. As DNA, the CDR3 is TGTGCCAGCAGCTTAGGGACTGGGATAGGTACCCAGTACTTC. It specifies CASSLGTGIGTQYF.

This chain uses TRBV27 with TRBJ1-6; D unclear. There are 15 residues in the CDR3. V lost 6 bases to trimming and J lost 1 base, with 10 bases between them. The germline V gene has CDR1 MNHEY and CDR2 SMNVEV (reference sequence). CDR3 protein: CASRPQASYNSPLHF. As DNA, the CDR3 is TGTGCCAGCAGGCCCCAGGCGTCCTATAATTCACCCCTCCACTTT.

The chain joins TRBV7-9 to TRBJ1-4, with no clear D. The V gene's germline CDR1 is SEHNR and CDR2 FQNEAQ (reference sequence). Trimming removed 5 bases at V and 5 bases at J, with 6 bases between. The CDR3 runs to 12 residues. CDR3 in DNA: TGTGCCAGCAGCATCCAGAATGAAAAACTGTTTTTT. Translation: CASSIQNEKLFF.

The CDR3 sequence: CSGGQAYGYTF. The CDR3 region has the DNA TGCAGCGGAGGACAGGCCTATGGCTACACCTTC. This chain connects TRBV29-1 to TRBJ1-2, with 7 bases lining up with TRBD1. The CDR3 is 11 residues long. Trimming removed 7 bases from V and 4 bases from J; junction bases left unmatched: 3. Germline-derived CDR1 and CDR2 are SQVTM and ANQGSEA.

The chain carries TRBV7-7 and TRBJ2-1; 8 positions agree with TRBD2. V gave up 5 bases and J gave up 5 bases; unmatched junction bases: 5. This CDR3 has 14 amino acids. Germline CDR1 SSHAT, CDR2 FNYEAQ (reference sequence). The CDR3 DNA reads TGTGCCAGCAGCCCGAGCGGGGGCGACAATGAGCAGTTCTTC. Amino acid sequence: CASSPSGGDNEQFF.

This rearrangement joins TRBV6-1 to TRBJ1-1; a possible D gene is TRBD1 (5 bases). The CDR3 contains 15 residues. The ends were cut back, 7 bases at V and 0 bases at J, with 15 bases in the middle. Germline-derived CDR1 and CDR2 are MNHNS and SASEGT. The CDR3: CASIPPGAVNTEAFF. In DNA form, the CDR3 reads TGTGCCAGCATACCCCCCGGGGCAGTGAACACTGAAGCTTTCTTT.

The chain joins TRBV19 to TRBJ1-2; D gene unclear. CDR1 is LNHDA and CDR2 is SQIVND in the germline V gene (reference sequence). The CDR3 length is 14 residues. The V gene lost 1 base and the J gene lost 2 bases, with 8 bases spanning the gap. This chain's CDR3 is CASSIAAGNYGYTF. The DNA of the CDR3 is TGTGCCAGTAGTATAGCGGCGGGGAACTATGGCTACACCTTC.

V usage is TRBV4-2 and J usage is TRBJ2-1; 10 bases agree with TRBD1. The CDR3 length is 16 residues. V shed 1 base and J 9 bases; nucleotides not matched to a gene: 9. Germline V gene data show CDR1 as LGHNA and CDR2 as YNFKEQ. CDR3 nucleotides: TGTGCCAGCAGCCAAGCTTCAGGGACAGGGGTCAGTGAGCAGTTCTTC. This gives the protein CASSQASGTGVSEQFF.

This clone was seen only a few times. V is TRBV5-6 and J is TRBJ2-4; 8 positions match TRBD2. Germline V CDR1 and CDR2: SGHDT, YYEEEE. The CDR3 runs to 14 residues. V lost 4 bases and J lost 8; bases outside the gene matches: 8. CDR3 bases: TGTGCCAGCAGCACGGGACTAGGGAGCCACATTCAGTACTTC. Protein: CASSTGLGSHIQYF.

V gene TRBV11-3 combines with J gene TRBJ1-2, with 7 bases fitting TRBD1. With V trimmed by 1 base and J by 10 bases, 3 bases remained unmatched. Germline V gene sequence: CDR1 SGHNT, CDR2 YENEEA. There are 12 residues in the CDR3. The CDR3 DNA follows: TGTGCCAGCAGCTTAGCCGACAGGGCCTACACCTTC. This sequence encodes CASSLADRAYTF. Variable domain in full (rest from reference TRBV11-3 and TRBJ1-2): EAGVVQSPRYKIIEKKQPVAFWCNPISGHNTLYWYLQNLGQGPELLIRYENEEAVDDSQLPKDRFSAERLKGVDSTLKIQPAELGDSAVYLCASSLADRAYTFGSGTRLTVV.

V is TRBV28 and J is TRBJ1-6; 7 nucleotides line up with TRBD1. The V gene's germline CDR1 is MDHEN and CDR2 SYDVKM. V gave up 2 bases and J gave up 5 bases; unmatched junction bases: 0. This CDR3 region has 14 residues. The CDR3 loop reads CASSLGTDNSPLHF. Here the CDR3 DNA reads TGTGCCAGCAGTTTAGGGACAGATAATTCACCCCTCCACTTT.

The V gene is TRBV6-1, the J gene TRBJ2-4; no firm D call. CDR1 and CDR2 (germline): MNHNS, SASEGT. Trimming shortened V by 5 bases and J by 7 bases, and 12 bases separated the two germline ends. This CDR3 contains 13 residues. Here the CDR3 reads CASSNPLLNIQYF. The CDR3 bases are TGTGCCAGCAGTAACCCCTTACTGAACATTCAGTACTTC.

CDR3 sequence: CASSPGGSLQETQYF. The CDR3 coding sequence is TGTGCCAGCAGCCCGGGGGGCAGTCTCCAAGAGACCCAGTACTTC. V is TRBV11-3 and J is TRBJ2-5; perhaps TRBD2 as D (7 bases). Trimming removed 5 bases at V and 1 base at J, with 14 bases between. Germline V gene lookup returns CDR1 SGHNT and CDR2 YENEEA. The CDR3 has 15 amino acids.

Note on this clone: The same CDR3 can be traced to other DNA sequences in this sample. The CDR3 loop reads CASSLDYTDTQYF. The CDR3 DNA reads TGTGCCAGCAGCTTAGATTACACAGATACGCAGTATTTT. V gene TRBV7-6 combines with J gene TRBJ2-3; D remains unclear. Germline lookup yields CDR1 SGHVS and CDR2 FNYEAQ. The length of the CDR3 is 13 residues. V dropped 1 base and J dropped 2 bases, with 4 bases sitting between them.